The 3 T cell receptor beta chains given below trace back to one sample, sequenced in a study of shared clonotypes between healthy human individuals. Produced via immunoSEQ multiplex PCR; TCRdb's table is partial and in-frame only. The sample includes around 600,000 clones, around 97% of them seen just once. The sequenced sample was naive CD4+ T cells sorted from blood. The subset denotes: CD45RA+ positively selected. The source is a woman between 25 and 40 years old in good health.

The chain joins TRBV2 to TRBJ1-2; D gene ambiguous. The CDR3 is 14 amino acids. Per germline, CDR1 SNHLY and CDR2 FYNNEI. The V gene lost 7 bases and the J gene lost 7 bases, with 19 bases spanning the gap. The CDR3 loop is CASTQPGSQVGYTF. CDR3 sequence (DNA): TGTGCCAGCACCCAACCCGGGTCACAAGTTGGCTACACCTTC.

The V and J genes are TRBV10-2 and TRBJ2-5; 10 bases align to TRBD2. The J call could be wrong; TRBJ2-7 is a better fit for the DNA end. CDR1 is WSHSY and CDR2 is SAAADI in the germline V gene. This CDR3 comprises 15 residues. CDR3 nucleotides: TGCGCCAGCAGTCGGACTAGCGGAATTTCCTACGAGCAGTACTTC. It specifies CASSRTSGISYEQYF.

This clone was counted only a few times. This specimen includes other DNA sequences encoding the same CDR3. The chain joins TRBV18 to TRBJ1-5; D is unresolved. Trimming took 2 bases from V and 1 from J, leaving 6 bases between them. The germline V gene encodes CDR1 KGHSH and CDR2 LQKENI. The CDR3 length is 14 residues. DNA for the CDR3: TGTGCCAGCTCACCAGGCGGAAGCAATCAGCCCCAGCATTTT. Residues: CASSPGGSNQPQHF. The full variable domain, its missing parts supplied by reference TRBV18 and TRBJ1-5, is NAGVMQNPRHLVRRRGQEARLRCSPMKGHSHVYWYRQLPEEGLKFMVYLQKENIIDESGMPKERFSAEFPKEGPSILRIQQVVRGDSAAYFCASSPGGSNQPQHFGDGTRLSIL.